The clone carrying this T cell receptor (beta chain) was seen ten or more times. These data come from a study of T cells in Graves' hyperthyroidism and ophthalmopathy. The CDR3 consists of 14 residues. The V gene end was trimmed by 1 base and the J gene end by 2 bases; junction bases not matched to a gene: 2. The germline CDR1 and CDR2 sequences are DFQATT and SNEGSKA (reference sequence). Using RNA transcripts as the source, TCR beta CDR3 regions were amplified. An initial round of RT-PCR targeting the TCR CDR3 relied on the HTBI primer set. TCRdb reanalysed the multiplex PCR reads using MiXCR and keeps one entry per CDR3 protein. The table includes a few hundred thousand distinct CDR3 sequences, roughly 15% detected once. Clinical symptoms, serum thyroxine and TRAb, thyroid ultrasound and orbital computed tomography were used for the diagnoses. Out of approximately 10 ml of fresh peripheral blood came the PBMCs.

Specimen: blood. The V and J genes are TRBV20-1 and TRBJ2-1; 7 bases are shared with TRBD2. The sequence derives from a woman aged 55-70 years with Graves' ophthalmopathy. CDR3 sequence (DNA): TGCAGTGCTAGAGGGGGGAGGGCCTACAATGAGCAGTTCTTC. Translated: CSARGGRAYNEQFF.